The 4 T cell receptor beta chains reported below all come from one sample, sequenced in a study of tumor and adjacent non-tumor tissue in lung cancer. A modified ARM-PCR protocol with three rounds of nested PCR amplified TCRbeta. TCRdb re-called the multiplex PCR reads with MiXCR, one entry per CDR3 protein. The table records fewer than 100,000 distinct CDR3 sequences, around 80% of them present only once. This sample's RNA came from whole unsorted tissue. This non-tumor lung sample came from over 3 cm beyond the tumor edge. Input material: distant non-tumor lung tissue. All receptors derive from a man in his 60s with non-small cell lung cancer.

Concerning this clonotype itself: It may be a read error: a sequence one base away is much more abundant. The V call is TRBV29-1, the J call TRBJ1-2; TRBD1 matches 8 bases. The CDR3 is 13 residues long. Germline V lookup: CDR1 SQVTM, CDR2 ANQGSEA. Losses at the gene ends were 5 bases for V and 4 bases for J; bases not matched to a gene: 6. The CDR3 DNA reads as TGCAGCGTTCGACAGGGGACTAGCTATGGCTACACCTTC. Translating it yields CSVRQGTSYGYTF. The variable domain in full, completed from reference TRBV29-1 and TRBJ1-2, reads SAVISQKPSRDICQRGTSLTIQCQVDSQVTMMFWYRQQPGQSLTLIATANQGSEATYESGFVIDKFPISRPNLTFSTLTVSNMSPEDSSIYLCSVRQGTSYGYTFGSGTRLTVV.

A note on this clonotype: At one of its ends the junction is not consistent with the germline gene, which may arise from a read error. The chain joins TRBV12-3 or TRBV12-4 to TRBJ2-7; 7 positions match TRBD1. This CDR3 contains 14 residues. The CDR3 spells CARSLGGQPQEQYF. The CDR3 DNA sequence: TGTGCCAGGAGTTTAGGGGGCCAGCCTCAAGAGCAGTACTTC.

The J gene is TRBJ1-3, the V gene TRBV6-5; the D gene is possibly TRBD1 (6 bases). The V gene lost 7 bases and the J gene lost 4 bases, with 20 bases spanning the gap. Germline loops: CDR1 MNHEY, CDR2 SVGAGI. The CDR3 runs 16 residues. CDR3 DNA sequence: TGTGCCAGCATCGACCGACTGGACAGCGCAGGAAACACCATATATTTT. Its protein is CASIDRLDSAGNTIYF.

In the case of this clonotype: It may be a read error: a sequence one base away is much more abundant. This chain links TRBV5-1 with TRBJ1-2; 9 positions match TRBD1. The CDR3 loop spans 15 amino acids. V gave up 6 bases and J gave up 4 bases; unmatched junction bases: 10. The germline CDR1 and CDR2 sequences are SGHRS and YFSETQ. As DNA, the CDR3 is TGCGCCAGCAACCTACAGACAGGGGGAGGCTATGGCTACACCTTC. Amino acids: CASNLQTGGGYGYTF. The full variable domain, in which reference TRBV5-1 and TRBJ1-2 provide the parts outside the CDR3, is KAGVTQTPRYLIKTRGQQVTLSCSPISGHRSVSWYQQTPGQGLQFLFEYFSETQRNKGNFPGRFSGRQFSNSRSEMNVSTLELGDSALYLCASNLQTGGGYGYTFGSGTRLTVV.